This T cell receptor beta chain was sequenced during a study of metastatic and nonmetastatic thyroid tumors (dated by TCRdb to between 2020 and 2021). The study in broad terms: The researchers compared repertoires between peripheral blood samples and tumor or nodule tissue samples from patients with malignant or benign thyroid disease. Study-wide findings and limitations: TCR beta diversity was reported as significantly higher in malignant tumors than in benign nodules, in both blood and tumor samples.

Spanning cysteine to phenylalanine, the CDR3 consists of 13 amino acids. Only CDR3 DNA is held: 39 bases, read in frame from base 1. Reading the germline V gene gives CDR1 MNHNS and CDR2 SASEGT. V is reduced by 10 bases and J by 4 bases, leaving a spacing of 13 bases between them. Receptor libraries were prepared by PCR. The data were produced on an Illumina HiSeq 4000. High-throughput sequencing was used to profile the TCR beta-chain CDR3 region of every patient. In the paper's pipeline: A classifier to discriminate distant-metastatic papillary thyroid cancer patients was built from CDR3 differences across clinicopathological groups. The Shannon index was used to assess repertoire diversity, and the Morisita-Horn index was used to assess tumor-blood repertoire similarity. TCRdb reprocessing: public reads trimmed at Q25 with fastp, clones called with MiXCR, in-frame beta chains kept. Here the V and J calls rest on TCRdb's processing, not on the authors' analysis. The sample yields tens of thousands of clones; around 12% were counted once. Together, the top ten hold about 24% of the sample.

Before undergoing thyroid surgery, none of the patients had been given any kind of treatment. Using T-cell receptor beta sequencing, the study looked back at clinical samples from patients collected from about 2012 to 2018. This clone has only a few counts. The target of this receptor is not known. No base qualities exist here, and no much larger clone lies one base off it. Material: blood. This sequence uses TRBV6-1 and TRBJ2-2; the D segment cannot be called with confidence. This sequence originates from a female donor with papillary thyroid cancer or a benign thyroid nodule (not recorded which). Some clones in this sample may be carry-over from other donors' samples. The CDR3 reads as follows: CATSLSGTGELFF. Here is the DNA: TGTGCCACATCCCTGTCGGGCACCGGGGAGCTGTTTTTT.